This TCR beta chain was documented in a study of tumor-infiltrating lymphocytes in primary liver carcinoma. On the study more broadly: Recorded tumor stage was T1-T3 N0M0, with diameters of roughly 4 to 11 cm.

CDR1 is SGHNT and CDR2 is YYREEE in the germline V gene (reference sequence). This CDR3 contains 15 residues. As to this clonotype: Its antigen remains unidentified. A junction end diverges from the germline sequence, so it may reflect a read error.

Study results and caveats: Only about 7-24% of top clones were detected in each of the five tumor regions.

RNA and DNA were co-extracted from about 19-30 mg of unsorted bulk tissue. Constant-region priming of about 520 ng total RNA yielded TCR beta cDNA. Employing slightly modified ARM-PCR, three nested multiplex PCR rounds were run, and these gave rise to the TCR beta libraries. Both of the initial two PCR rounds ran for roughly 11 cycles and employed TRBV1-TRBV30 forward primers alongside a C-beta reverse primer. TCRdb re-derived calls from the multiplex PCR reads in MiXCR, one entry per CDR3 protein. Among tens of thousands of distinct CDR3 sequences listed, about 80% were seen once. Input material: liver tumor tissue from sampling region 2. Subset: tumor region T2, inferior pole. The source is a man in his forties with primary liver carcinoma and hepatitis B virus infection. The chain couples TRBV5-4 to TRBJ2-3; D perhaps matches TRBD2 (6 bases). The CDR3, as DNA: TGTGTCAGCAGTTTGGGCCGGGAGAGGCCAGATACGCAGTATTTT. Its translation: CVSSLGRERPDTQYF.